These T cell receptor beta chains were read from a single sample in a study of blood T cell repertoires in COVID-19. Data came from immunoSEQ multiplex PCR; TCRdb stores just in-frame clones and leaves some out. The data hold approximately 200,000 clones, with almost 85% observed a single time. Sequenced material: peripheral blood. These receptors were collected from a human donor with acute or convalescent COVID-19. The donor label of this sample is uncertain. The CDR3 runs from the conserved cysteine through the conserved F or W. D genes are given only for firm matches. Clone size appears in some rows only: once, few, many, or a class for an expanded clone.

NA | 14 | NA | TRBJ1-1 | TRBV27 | TGTGCCAGCAGGCCCTTCAACGGGAATACTGAAGCTTTCTTT | CASRPFNGNTEAFF
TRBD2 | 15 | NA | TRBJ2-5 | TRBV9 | TGTGCCAGCACCCCTTCCGGGAGGGCCGAAGAGACCCAGTACTTC | CASTPSGRAEETQYF
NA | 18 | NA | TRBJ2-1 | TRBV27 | TGTGCCAGCAGTTTCCCACCCTCCCGCGGGAACTCCTACAATGAGCAGTTCTTC | CASSFPPSRGNSYNEQFF
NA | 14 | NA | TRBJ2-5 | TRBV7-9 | TGTGCCAGCAGTTATCGGACAGACCAAGAGACCCAGTACTTC | CASSYRTDQETQYF
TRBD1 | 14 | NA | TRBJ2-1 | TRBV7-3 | TGTGCCAGCAGCCGCCCGGGGACAGCGAATGAGCAGTTCTTC | CASSRPGTANEQFF
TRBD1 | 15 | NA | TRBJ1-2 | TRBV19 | TGTGCCAGTAGTATCCCGGGACAGGGCAACTATGGCTACACCTTC | CASSIPGQGNYGYTF
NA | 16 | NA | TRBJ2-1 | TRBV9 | TGTGCCAGCAGCCCAGACCAGGGCTTCACTCCCAATGAGCAGTTCTTC | CASSPDQGFTPNEQFF
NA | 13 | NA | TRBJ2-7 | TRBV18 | TGTGCCAGCTCACCCGCAACTACCTACGAGCAGTACTTC | CASSPATTYEQYF
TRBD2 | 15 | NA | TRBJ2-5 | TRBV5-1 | TGCGCCAGCAGCCGGGGGACTAGCATGTACGAGACCCAGTACTTC | CASSRGTSMYETQYF
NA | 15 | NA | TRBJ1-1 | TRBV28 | TGTGCCAGCAGTATAAGGGTGGAGGGGAACACTGAAGCTTTCTTT | CASSIRVEGNTEAFF
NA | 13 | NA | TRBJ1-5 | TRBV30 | TGTGCCTGGAGTGAAGGAGATGGACAGCCCCAGCATTTT | CAWSEGDGQPQHF
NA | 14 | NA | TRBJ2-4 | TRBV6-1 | TGTGCCAGCAGTGAAGCCGGACTACAGCACATTCAGTACTTC | CASSEAGLQHIQYF
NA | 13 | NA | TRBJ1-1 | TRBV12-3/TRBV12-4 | TGTGCCAGCAGTTTGGGACAGAACACTGAAGCTTTCTTT | CASSLGQNTEAFF
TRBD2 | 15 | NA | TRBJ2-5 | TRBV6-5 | TGTGCCAGCAGTCTTTCAGCGGGAGGGGGGGAGACCCAGTACTTC | CASSLSAGGGETQYF
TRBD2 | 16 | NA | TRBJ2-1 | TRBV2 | TGTGCCAGCAGTGGGGGCGGGACTAGTACTTACAATGAGCAGTTCTTC | CASSGGGTSTYNEQFF
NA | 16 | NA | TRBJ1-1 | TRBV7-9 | TGTGCCAGCAGCTTAGAACGGGTGGCCATGAACACTGAAGCTTTCTTT | CASSLERVAMNTEAFF
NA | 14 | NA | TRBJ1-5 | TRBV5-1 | TGCGCCAGCAGCCCGGACACTAGCAATCAGCCCCAGCATTTT | CASSPDTSNQPQHF
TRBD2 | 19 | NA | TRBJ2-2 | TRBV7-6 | TGTGCCAGCAGCCCAGGAACTAGCGCGAAACCGCCGAACACCGGGGAGCTGTTTTTT | CASSPGTSAKPPNTGELFF
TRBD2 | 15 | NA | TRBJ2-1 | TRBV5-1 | TGCGCCAGCAGCCCCGGGACTAGCGGGGGCAATGAGCAGTTCTTC | CASSPGTSGGNEQFF
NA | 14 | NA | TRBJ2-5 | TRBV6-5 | TGTGCCAGCAGTTACAATGGCTTACAAGAGACCCAGTACTTC | CASSYNGLQETQYF
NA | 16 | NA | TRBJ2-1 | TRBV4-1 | TGCGCCAGCAGCCAAGTAGGGCGGGCGACCTACAATGAGCAGTTCTTC | CASSQVGRATYNEQFF
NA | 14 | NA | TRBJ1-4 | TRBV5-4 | TGTGCCAGCAGCCACCGGGATGGGAATGAAAAACTGTTTTTT | CASSHRDGNEKLFF
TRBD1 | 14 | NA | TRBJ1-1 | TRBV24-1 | TGTGCCACCAGGGCAGGGGGCGTGAACACTGAAGCTTTCTTT | CATRAGGVNTEAFF
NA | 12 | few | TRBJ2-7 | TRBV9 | TGTGCCAGCAGCGGCCTTAGCTACGAGCAGTACTTC | CASSGLSYEQYF
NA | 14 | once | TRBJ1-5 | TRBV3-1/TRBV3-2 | TGTGCCAGCAGCCAAGATAGAGGGTCGCGGCCCCAGCATTTT | CASSQDRGSRPQHF
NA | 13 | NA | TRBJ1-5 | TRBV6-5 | TGTGCCAGCAAGGTCGCGGAAAATCAGCCCCAGCATTTT | CASKVAENQPQHF
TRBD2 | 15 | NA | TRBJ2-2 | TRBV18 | TGTGCCAGCTCACCTTGGACTAGGGGCACCGGGGAGCTGTTTTTT | CASSPWTRGTGELFF
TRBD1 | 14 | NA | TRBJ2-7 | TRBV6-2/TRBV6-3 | TGTGCCAGCAGTCCACCCGGGACAGGGGTCGAGCAGTACTTC | CASSPPGTGVEQYF
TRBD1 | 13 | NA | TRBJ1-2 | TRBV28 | TGTGCCAGCAGTTCGGACAGGGCCTATGGCTACACCTTC | CASSSDRAYGYTF
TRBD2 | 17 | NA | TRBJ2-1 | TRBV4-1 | TGCGCCAGCAGCCAAGAGGAGGGGACTAGCGGGAGGGTTGAGCAGTTCTTC | CASSQEEGTSGRVEQFF
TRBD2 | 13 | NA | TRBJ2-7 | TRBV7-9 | TGTGCCAGCAGCTCAGCGGGAGAGTACGAGCAGTACTTC | CASSSAGEYEQYF
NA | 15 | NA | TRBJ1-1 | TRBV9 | TGTGCCAGCAGCGTAGAGGCAGGGCTGAACACTGAAGCTTTCTTT | CASSVEAGLNTEAFF
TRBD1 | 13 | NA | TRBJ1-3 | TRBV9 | TGTGCCAGCAGCCGGGACAGCGGAAACACCATATATTTT | CASSRDSGNTIYF
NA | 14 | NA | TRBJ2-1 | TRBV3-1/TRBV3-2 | TGTGCCAGCAGCCAACTTAGCTGGCGCAATGAGCAGTTCTTC | CASSQLSWRNEQFF
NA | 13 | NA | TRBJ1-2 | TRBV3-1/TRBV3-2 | TGTGCCAGCAGCCAAGATAGTAGTGGTGGCTACACCTTC | CASSQDSSGGYTF
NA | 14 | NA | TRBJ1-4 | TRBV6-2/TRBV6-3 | TGTGCCAGCAGTTACTCGGGACTGAGTGAAAAACTGTTTTTT | CASSYSGLSEKLFF